This T cell receptor (beta chain) appears in the sequencing data of a study of blood T cell repertoires in COVID-19. Study-level information: Samples of COVID-19 (acute and convalescent) were obtained from the United States, Italy and Spain. PBMCs, B-cell-depleted T cells, or T cells were the source of the cDNA or gDNA that made up the material.

V gave up 10 bases and J gave up 5 bases; unmatched junction bases: 12. CDR1 is MNHEY and CDR2 is SVGAGI in the germline V gene. The CDR3 has 15 amino acids. Using immunoSEQ multiplex PCR, the repertoire was profiled, and TCRdb retains in-frame clones only, with some absent. The sample includes about 120,000 clones, less than 85% of them seen just once. The specimen was peripheral blood. The TCR was taken from a human donor in a cohort sampled during active COVID-19. The J gene is TRBJ2-3, the V gene TRBV6-5; 10 bases agree with TRBD2. Here the CDR3 DNA reads TGTGCCATCGGGAAGCGGGGGGGCATTCTAGATACGCAGTATTTT. It specifies CAIGKRGGILDTQYF.